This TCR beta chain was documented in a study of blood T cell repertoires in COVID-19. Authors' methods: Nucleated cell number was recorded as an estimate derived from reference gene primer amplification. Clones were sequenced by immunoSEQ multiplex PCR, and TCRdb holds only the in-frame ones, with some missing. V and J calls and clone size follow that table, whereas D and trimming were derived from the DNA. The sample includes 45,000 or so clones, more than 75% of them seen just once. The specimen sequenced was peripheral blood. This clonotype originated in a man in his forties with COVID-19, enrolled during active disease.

The CDR3 DNA follows: TGTGCCACCAGCAGAGAACAGGGGGGTCATCAGCCCCAGCATTTT. Translated: CATSREQGGHQPQHF. The genes are TRBV15 and TRBJ1-5, with 8 bases fitting TRBD1. The V segment lost 0 bases and the J segment 5 bases; nucleotides outside the gene matches: 3. In germline, CDR1 is LNHNV, CDR2 YYDKDF (reference sequence). There are 15 residues in the CDR3.